This entry features one T cell receptor beta chain sequence. The data derive from a study of sequential checkpoint blockade in melanoma. Study-wide background: Patients were randomized 1:1 to nivolumab-then-ipilimumab or ipilimumab-then-nivolumab first-line. Each arm's sequence ended with maintenance nivolumab.

Treatment denoted: randomized to nivolumab then ipilimumab (arm A) or the reverse (arm B). No patient had prior DNA-damaging chemotherapy. TCRdb's copy holds only in-frame clones and misses some; the assay was immunoSEQ multiplex PCR. Of about 37,000 clones in the sample, just under 85% are singletons; the top ten hold 4.5% to 7%. The sequence was obtained from a human donor with melanoma. The sample here was CD8+ T cells sorted from blood (inferred from file names), taken from a patient given nivolumab and ipilimumab in sequence.

In DNA, the CDR3 is TGTGCCAGCAGTTACTCCTCCGCGGGGGGCTACACCTTC. Amino acid sequence: CASSYSSAGGYTF. This chain connects TRBV6-5 to TRBJ1-2; no clear D. The ends were cut back, 0 bases at V and 8 bases at J, with 10 bases in the middle. This CDR3 comprises 13 residues. CDR1 is MNHEY and CDR2 is SVGAGI in the germline V gene.